This passage covers 21 T cell receptor beta chains from one sample sequenced in a study of blood T cells in healthy people across ages (dated by TCRdb to about 2015). The library was made by 5' RACE. Reads for this sample came from an Illumina HiSeq 2500. A second PCR of 7 to 11 cycles was performed with a sample-barcoded 5' primer and a J-beta primer mix. TCRdb handled the public reads itself, with Q25 trimming in fastp and clone calling in MiXCR, and kept productive beta chains. Each CDR3 protein appears once, grouped with its most common genes and DNA. This sample holds 1.4 million to 1.5 million distinct CDR3 sequences; roughly 40% were observed only once. Of the sample, 7.9% is held by the ten largest clones. The source material was blood. All receptors derive from a young woman in good health.

This rearrangement joins TRBV20-1 to TRBJ2-7, with D perhaps being TRBD1 or TRBD2 (5 bases each). CDR3 length: 14 residues. Germline-derived CDR1 and CDR2 are DFQATT and SNEGSKA (reference sequence). Deletions cut 5 bases from V and 2 bases from J, with 16 bases between. CDR3 nucleotides: TGCAGTGCTGGACCTGGGACGCTACCCTACGAGCAGTACTTC. Translation: CSAGPGTLPYEQYF.

A few counts support this clonotype. The chain joins TRBV5-1 to TRBJ2-6; D is ambiguous. Trimming took off 4 bases at V and 1 base at J, with 12 bases between the two ends. This CDR3 spans 16 amino acids. Germline-derived CDR1 and CDR2 are SGHRS and YFSETQ. CDR3 protein: CASSIPRGSGANVLTF. CDR3 in DNA: TGCGCCAGCAGCATCCCCCGCGGTTCTGGGGCCAACGTCCTGACTTTC.

CDR3 in amino acids: CASSPRTQSPHEQYF. DNA of the CDR3: TGTGCCAGCAGCCCGCGGACACAATCGCCCCACGAGCAGTACTTC. This chain uses TRBV7-2 with TRBJ2-4; D is perhaps TRBD1 (5 bases). Matching the DNA end better, TRBJ2-7 makes the J call doubtful. Germline V gene lookup returns CDR1 SGHTA and CDR2 FQGNSA. This CDR3 is built from 15 residues.

The V call is TRBV9, the J call TRBJ2-2; D ambiguous. The V end lost 9 bases, the J end lost 5 bases, and 14 bases lay between the germline ends. CDR1 is SGDLS and CDR2 is YYNGEE in the germline V gene. The CDR3 is 13 amino acids. CDR3 coding DNA: TGTGCCACAACACAAGTAGAGACCGGGGAGCTGTTTTTT. Translating gives CATTQVETGELFF. The variable domain in full, completed from reference TRBV9 and TRBJ2-2, reads DSGVTQTPKHLITATGQRVTLRCSPRSGDLSVYWYQQSLDQGLQFLIQYYNGEERAKGNILERFSAQQFPDLHSELNLSSLELGDSALYFCATTQVETGELFFGEGSRLTVL.

This clonotype came up a few times. V is TRBV2 and J is TRBJ2-7; tentative D call: TRBD2 (6 bases). Germline V gene data show CDR1 as SNHLY and CDR2 as FYNNEI. The CDR3 covers 14 residues. Trimming pared 8 bases from V and 7 bases from J, leaving 21 bases between. In DNA, the CDR3 is TGTGCCAGCGTGGTTGGAGGGGCATACAATGAGCAGTACTTC. Encoded protein: CASVVGGAYNEQYF.

CDR3 bases: TGCGCCAGCAGCCAAGATGGGCTAGCAGCCTACAATGAGCAGTTCTTC. Amino acid sequence: CASSQDGLAAYNEQFF. The chain employs TRBV4-1 and TRBJ2-1; tentative D call: TRBD2 (5 bases). Trimming left V 0 bases short and J 2 bases short, with 11 bases between. The CDR3 is 16 amino acids. Germline V lookup: CDR1 MGHRA, CDR2 YSYEKL.

The J gene is TRBJ2-7, the V gene TRBV9; TRBD2 aligns across 13 bases. This CDR3 comprises 15 residues. CDR1 is SGDLS and CDR2 is YYNGEE in the germline V gene. V dropped 0 bases and J dropped 6; count of bases not matched to a gene: 3. The CDR3, as DNA: TGTGCCAGCAGCGTAGGACTAGCGGGAGGAGGCGAGCAGTACTTC. Translation gives CASSVGLAGGGEQYF.

The chain recombines TRBV28 with TRBJ1-5; TRBD1 might be the D (5 bases). Germline-derived CDR1 and CDR2 are MDHEN and SYDVKM. This CDR3 is 14 amino acids long. Trimming shortened V by 4 bases and J by 5 bases, and 12 bases separated the two germline ends. The CDR3 protein is CASSSGVLDQPQHF. In DNA, the CDR3 is TGTGCCAGCAGTTCGGGGGTTTTAGATCAGCCCCAGCATTTT.

The chain is built from TRBV24-1 and TRBJ2-3, with D unresolved. Deletions cut 4 bases from V and 6 bases from J, with 13 bases between. CDR3 length: 14 amino acids. Germline assignment: CDR1 KGHDR and CDR2 SFDVKD. CDR3 in amino acids: CATSDPGREDTQYF. The DNA of the CDR3 is TGTGCCACCAGTGACCCCGGCCGCGAGGATACGCAGTATTTT.

This clonotype has a handful of counts. The V and J genes are TRBV6-6 and TRBJ2-1; D remains ambiguous. Germline loops: CDR1 MNHNY, CDR2 SVGAGI (reference sequence). The CDR3 consists of 12 residues. The ends were cut back, 2 bases at V and 11 bases at J, with 10 bases in the middle. The CDR3 DNA reads as TGTGCCAGCAGTTACCCTAAGGAACAGCAGTTCTTC. Its translation: CASSYPKEQQFF.

The gene calls are TRBV19 and TRBJ1-6; D call uncertain. The CDR3 sequence is 15 residues long. CDR1 and CDR2 from the germline V gene are LNHDA and SQIVND (reference sequence). Trimming removed 4 bases from V and 5 bases from J, with 12 bases in between. The CDR3 sequence is CASSKSQANNSPLHF. CDR3 coding DNA: TGTGCCAGTAGTAAGTCGCAGGCAAATAATTCACCCCTCCACTTT.

The chain has TRBV5-1 and TRBJ2-1; tentatively, D is TRBD1 (6 bases). Germline V lookup: CDR1 SGHRS, CDR2 YFSETQ. This CDR3 is 15 amino acids long. V was trimmed by 4 bases and J by 3 bases, leaving 14 bases between them. The DNA for the CDR3 is TGCGCCAGCAGCCTGGCAGGGGACCACTACAATGAGCAGTTCTTC. Amino acids: CASSLAGDHYNEQFF.

The chain is built from TRBV3-1 and TRBJ2-2; no clear D gene. The CDR3 runs 12 residues. The V gene lost 4 bases and the J gene lost 7 bases, with 7 bases spanning the gap. CDR1 and CDR2 from the germline V gene are LGHDT and YNNKEL (reference sequence). The DNA of the CDR3 is TGTGCCAGCAGCCCAGTGGACGGGGAGCTGTTTTTT. Translated, it gives CASSPVDGELFF. The variable domain in full, with the rest retrieved from reference TRBV3-1 and TRBJ2-2, is DTAVSQTPKYLVTQMGNDKSIKCEQNLGHDTMYWYKQDSKKFLKIMFSYNNKELIINETVPNRFSPKSPDKAHLNLHINSLELGDSAVYFCASSPVDGELFFGEGSRLTVL.

In this sample, this clonotype turned up a few times. This chain links TRBV12-3 or TRBV12-4 with TRBJ2-5; 7 bases fit TRBD2. The V and J ends lost 5 bases and 2 bases, in that order; junction bases with no gene match: 14. This CDR3 has 17 residues. This CDR3 is CASSTQARGSRQETQYF. CDR3 sequence (DNA): TGTGCCAGCAGTACACAGGCCCGCGGGAGTAGGCAAGAGACCCAGTACTTC.

This clonotype was observed a few times. The J gene is TRBJ2-7, the V gene TRBV20-1; D uncertain. The CDR3 has 13 residues. Germline CDR1 and CDR2: DFQATT and SNEGSKA (reference sequence). V lost 2 bases and J 1 base, leaving 9 bases between the germline ends. CDR3 region: CSARSYRSYEQYF. The CDR3 bases are TGCAGTGCTAGATCGTACAGATCCTACGAGCAGTACTTC.

The V gene is TRBV29-1, the J gene TRBJ1-4; D not certain. CDR1 and CDR2 from the germline V gene are SQVTM and ANQGSEA. This CDR3 region has 13 residues. With 5 bases removed from V and 6 bases from J, the gap between germline ends came to 13 bases. Here the CDR3 DNA reads TGCAGCGTTTTAGGGTTTTCGGATGAAAAACTGTTTTTT. Its translation is CSVLGFSDEKLFF. Together with reference TRBV29-1 and TRBJ1-4, the CDR3 gives the full variable domain: SAVISQKPSRDICQRGTSLTIQCQVDSQVTMMFWYRQQPGQSLTLIATANQGSEATYESGFVIDKFPISRPNLTFSTLTVSNMSPEDSSIYLCSVLGFSDEKLFFGSGTQLSVL.

The chain carries TRBV20-1 and TRBJ1-5, with D uncertain. This CDR3 comprises 13 residues. The germline V gene has CDR1 DFQATT and CDR2 SNEGSKA (reference sequence). The V end was cut by 6 bases, the J end by 2 bases, with 11 bases between. Here the CDR3 DNA reads TGCAGTGCAACTTACCCGGGCAATCAGCCCCAGCATTTT. Translating it yields CSATYPGNQPQHF.

The rearrangement uses TRBV7-9 and TRBJ2-3; D is ambiguous. The CDR3 length is 13 residues. Germline CDR1 SEHNR, CDR2 FQNEAQ (reference sequence). V lost 8 bases, J lost 6 bases, and 15 bases lay in between. The CDR3 region has the DNA TGTGCCAGCCTCTCAGGTGTAGACGATACGCAGTATTTT. Protein product: CASLSGVDDTQYF.

This clonotype appeared a few times. The chain combines TRBV6-6 with TRBJ2-5; a possible D gene is TRBD1 (7 bases). The CDR3 is 14 amino acids. Germline CDR1 reads MNHNY; CDR2 reads SVGAGI (reference sequence). Trimming pared 3 bases from V and 4 bases from J, leaving 12 bases between. The CDR3 loop is CASSYGQGGETQYF. The CDR3 bases are TGTGCCAGCAGTTATGGGCAGGGGGGAGAGACCCAGTACTTC.

J is TRBJ1-1 and V is TRBV5-1; D not resolved. V lost 1 base and J lost 0, with 7 bases in between. This CDR3 comprises 14 residues. The germline V gene has CDR1 SGHRS and CDR2 YFSETQ. CDR3 DNA sequence: TGCGCCAGCAGCTTGTACGGGCTGAACACTGAAGCTTTCTTT. Amino acid sequence: CASSLYGLNTEAFF.

The V gene is TRBV10-3, the J gene TRBJ2-5; D gene ambiguous. In germline, CDR1 is ENHRY, CDR2 SYGVKD. This CDR3 has 14 amino acids. The V end was cut by 7 bases, the J end by 1 base, with 13 bases between. The CDR3 reads CAINSSPTQETQYF. The DNA of the CDR3 is TGTGCCATCAACTCAAGTCCAACCCAAGAGACCCAGTACTTC.